A selection of T cell receptor beta chains follows, all from one sample in a study of vaccination and CD4 T cells after COVID-19. TCRdb itself ran the PCR reads through MiXCR, one entry per CDR3 protein. This sample carries 9,500 to 13,000 distinct CDR3 sequences, approximately 26% of them seen once, and the ten largest clones take about half. The antigens of these receptors remain unknown. The starting material was CD4+ T cells from blood, cultured in vitro, obtained before SARS-CoV-2 vaccination. These TCRs come from a human donor who received a COVID-19 vaccine. Each CDR3 is given with its conserved first and last residue. The order of the fields is V gene, J gene, CDR3 protein.

V gene: TRBV5-4; J gene: TRBJ1-1; CDR3 protein: CASSIAGGEAFF
V gene: TRBV24-1; J gene: TRBJ2-1; CDR3 protein: CATSDPMNNEQFF
V gene: TRBV24-1; J gene: TRBJ1-5; CDR3 protein: CATSEDGWDQPQHF
V gene: TRBV15; J gene: TRBJ1-2; CDR3 protein: CATSRAYGYLNYGYTF
V gene: TRBV19; J gene: TRBJ1-5; CDR3 protein: CASTPREAGNQPQHF
V gene: TRBV20-1; J gene: TRBJ1-2; CDR3 protein: CSVDGIYGYTF
V gene: TRBV6-1; J gene: TRBJ1-1; CDR3 protein: CASRPQGVNTEAFF
V gene: TRBV30; J gene: TRBJ2-1; CDR3 protein: CAFLEGNEQFF
V gene: TRBV30; J gene: TRBJ2-1; CDR3 protein: CACTNRANNEQFF
V gene: TRBV7-3; J gene: TRBJ2-5; CDR3 protein: CASSPDGLKGETQYF
V gene: TRBV10-2; J gene: TRBJ2-2; CDR3 protein: CASSFGTGDTGELFF
V gene: TRBV7-6; J gene: TRBJ2-1; CDR3 protein: CASSLVGNEQFF
V gene: TRBV6-5; J gene: TRBJ2-3; CDR3 protein: CASSYSGIRTDTQYF
V gene: TRBV24-1; J gene: TRBJ2-1; CDR3 protein: CATSDPPYNEQFF
V gene: TRBV5-4; J gene: TRBJ2-3; CDR3 protein: CASSLTGDTQYF
V gene: TRBV19; J gene: TRBJ2-1; CDR3 protein: CASSHKVGGGQNEQFF
V gene: TRBV30; J gene: TRBJ1-3; CDR3 protein: CAWSVLGDGGNTIYF
V gene: TRBV6-1; J gene: TRBJ1-2; CDR3 protein: CASSEAVIGRYGYTF
V gene: TRBV29-1; J gene: TRBJ2-3; CDR3 protein: CSVGSGGETDTQYF
V gene: TRBV20-1; J gene: TRBJ1-1; CDR3 protein: CSAATGLVTEAFF
V gene: TRBV12-3/TRBV12-4; J gene: TRBJ1-2; CDR3 protein: CASSPTVPNYGYTF
V gene: TRBV20-1; J gene: TRBJ2-1; CDR3 protein: CSAQTTRVAYNEQFF
V gene: TRBV20-1; J gene: TRBJ2-2; CDR3 protein: CSARGGLVAGELFF
V gene: TRBV2; J gene: TRBJ2-5; CDR3 protein: CASSEDRRETQYF
V gene: TRBV5-4; J gene: TRBJ1-1; CDR3 protein: CASSPPDTLNTEAFF
V gene: TRBV7-2; J gene: TRBJ1-5; CDR3 protein: CASSPGQGPNQPQHF
V gene: TRBV6-5; J gene: TRBJ1-2; CDR3 protein: CASRSSGNYGYTF
V gene: TRBV12-3/TRBV12-4; J gene: TRBJ2-7; CDR3 protein: CASSKTSEKEEQYF
V gene: TRBV12-3/TRBV12-4; J gene: TRBJ2-5; CDR3 protein: CASSLGREETQYF
V gene: TRBV20-1; J gene: TRBJ1-1; CDR3 protein: CSAREGAGDTEAFF
V gene: TRBV4-2; J gene: TRBJ2-1; CDR3 protein: CASSRGLAGAPYNEQFF
V gene: TRBV14; J gene: TRBJ1-5; CDR3 protein: CASSQDDPATNQPQHF
V gene: TRBV30; J gene: TRBJ1-5; CDR3 protein: CAWSRQTNQPQHF
V gene: TRBV5-4; J gene: TRBJ1-3; CDR3 protein: CASSPGTEGNTIYF
V gene: TRBV7-9; J gene: TRBJ2-1; CDR3 protein: CASSLARGSGGRADYNEQFF
V gene: TRBV5-4; J gene: TRBJ1-1; CDR3 protein: CASSRGQNTEAFF
V gene: TRBV29-1; J gene: TRBJ1-1; CDR3 protein: CSVPPVGTRNTEAFF